The rows below give T cell receptor beta chains drawn from one sample of a study of cytomegalovirus exposure and HLA in healthy donors. The assay was immunoSEQ multiplex PCR, and TCRdb's table has in-frame clones only and misses some. The sample holds about 160,000 clones, about four fifths seen once. The material sequenced was PBMCs. These receptors were taken from a man in his forties or fifties in good health and CMV-seropositive. Both conserved end residues are part of each CDR3. D genes are given only for firm matches. Only some rows state a clone size, as once, few, many or a class for expanded clones.

>.|TRBJ2-1|TRBD2|TRBV13
CASSLGGLAGYNEQFF
TGTGCCAGCAGCTTAGGCGGATTAGCGGGATACAATGAGCAGTTCTTC
>few|TRBJ2-5|.|TRBV6-6
CASSYLEEGETQYF
TGTGCCAGCAGTTACCTCGAGGAGGGTGAGACCCAGTACTTC
>.|TRBJ2-4|.|TRBV27
CACSFLPGPKNIQYF
TGTGCCTGCAGTTTTTTACCGGGTCCCAAAAACATTCAGTACTTC
>.|TRBJ1-1|.|TRBV2
CASSRHPGDTEAFF
TGTGCCAGCAGTAGACACCCCGGGGACACTGAAGCTTTCTTT
>.|TRBJ1-4|.|TRBV7-9
CASSLWGRRTATNEKLFF
TGTGCCAGCAGCTTATGGGGGCGCCGAACCGCAACTAATGAAAAACTGTTTTTT
>.|TRBJ1-3|.|TRBV28
CASSFQGQGNTIYF
TGTGCCAGCAGTTTCCAGGGGCAGGGAAACACCATATATTTT
>.|TRBJ2-3|TRBD2|TRBV30
CAWTGGRTDTQYF
TGTGCCTGGACGGGGGGGCGGACAGATACGCAGTATTTT
>.|TRBJ1-2|.|TRBV5-4
CASSLDRDGYGYTF
TGTGCCAGCAGCTTGGACAGGGATGGCTATGGCTACACCTTC
>.|TRBJ2-2|.|TRBV11-2
CASSRQTGLNTGELFF
TGTGCCAGCAGCCGCCAAACTGGACTGAATACCGGGGAGCTGTTTTTT
>.|TRBJ2-1|TRBD1|TRBV7-9
CASSLMLGDRGRDEQFF
TGTGCCAGCAGCCTCATGCTCGGAGACAGGGGGAGAGATGAGCAGTTCTTC
>.|TRBJ2-7|.|TRBV28
CASSLWRPQGTEQYF
TGTGCCAGCAGTTTATGGAGGCCCCAGGGGACCGAGCAGTACTTC
>.|TRBJ2-7|TRBD2|TRBV5-6
CASSLSPTGTSGEQYF
TGTGCCAGCAGCTTATCCCCCACCGGGACTAGCGGCGAGCAGTACTTC
>.|TRBJ2-1|TRBD2|TRBV5-4
CASSLSGRAVYNEQFF
TGTGCCAGCAGCTTGAGTGGGAGGGCCGTCTACAATGAGCAGTTCTTC
>.|TRBJ2-6|TRBD1|TRBV7-9
CASRTGSTNVLTF
TGTGCCTCTCGGACAGGTTCCACCAACGTCCTGACTTTC
>.|TRBJ1-1|.|TRBV30
CAWSVRLNTEAFF
TGTGCCTGGAGTGTACGGTTGAACACTGAAGCTTTCTTT
>.|TRBJ1-1|.|TRBV7-8
CASSLNRAEAFF
TGTGCCAGCAGCTTGAACAGGGCTGAAGCTTTCTTT
>few|TRBJ2-3|TRBD2|TRBV6-4
CASSLLAPGLVADTQYF
TGTGCCAGCAGCCTCCTGGCCCCGGGACTAGTAGCAGATACGCAGTATTTT
>few|TRBJ2-1|.|TRBV5-4
CASTESGESYNEQFF
TGTGCCAGCACCGAATCGGGAGAGTCCTACAATGAGCAGTTCTTC
>.|TRBJ2-1|TRBD2|TRBV11-2
CASSSRLAGNLGRQFF
TGTGCCAGCAGCTCCAGATTAGCGGGAAATTTGGGTAGGCAGTTCTTC
>.|TRBJ2-3|TRBD1|TRBV10-3
CAISESRTGLPQSTDTQYF
TGTGCCATCAGTGAGTCGAGGACAGGCCTACCGCAAAGCACAGATACGCAGTATTTT
>.|TRBJ2-1|.|TRBV6-4
CASSDQAAKTPEQFF
TGTGCCAGCAGTGACCAAGCGGCCAAGACCCCTGAGCAGTTCTTC
>.|TRBJ2-5|.|TRBV29-1
CSVNRDQETQYF
TGCAGCGTTAACCGGGACCAAGAGACCCAGTACTTC
>few|TRBJ2-3|TRBD2|TRBV30
CAWSATSGLGTDTQYF
TGTGCCTGGAGTGCCACTAGCGGTCTGGGCACAGATACGCAGTATTTT
>.|TRBJ2-2|TRBD2|TRBV5-1
CASSFLTAGDTGELFF
TGCGCCAGCAGCTTTTTGACAGCGGGAGACACCGGGGAGCTGTTTTTT
>.|TRBJ2-5|TRBD1|TRBV5-1
CASSLARTGPYQETQYF
TGCGCCAGCAGCTTGGCACGGACAGGACCGTACCAAGAGACCCAGTACTTC
>.|TRBJ1-5|.|TRBV6-1
CASSVTGYHQPQHF
TGTGCCAGCAGTGTTACAGGGTACCATCAGCCCCAGCATTTT
>.|TRBJ2-2|TRBD2|TRBV6-1
CASRAGLITGELFF
TGTGCCAGCAGAGCGGGGTTGATCACCGGGGAGCTGTTTTTT
>.|TRBJ2-1|TRBD2|TRBV5-1
CASSLLLAGGPGEQFF
TGCGCCAGCAGCTTACTCCTAGCGGGAGGGCCTGGTGAGCAGTTCTTC
>once|TRBJ1-4|.|TRBV5-1
CASSPEQGGNEKLFF
TGCGCCAGCAGCCCGGAACAGGGTGGCAATGAAAAACTGTTTTTT
>few|TRBJ2-1|TRBD2|TRBV2
CASSDGLAGVNEQFF
TGTGCCAGCAGTGATGGACTAGCGGGAGTAAATGAGCAGTTCTTC
>.|TRBJ2-2|.|TRBV11-2
CASSLRRATGELFF
TGTGCCAGCAGCTTAAGGCGGGCTACCGGGGAGCTGTTTTTT
>.|TRBJ1-1|.|TRBV28
CASSLARYEAFF
TGTGCCAGCAGTTTGGCCAGGTACGAAGCTTTCTTT
>.|TRBJ2-7|.|TRBV28
CASSLSTSYEQYF
TGTGCCAGCAGTTTAAGCACTTCCTACGAGCAGTACTTC
>.|TRBJ2-3|.|TRBV5-8
CASSLRRGRRITDTQYF
TGTGCCAGCAGCTTAAGAAGGGGCAGGAGAATCACAGATACGCAGTATTTT
>.|TRBJ1-1|.|TRBV27
CASAQAGNTEAFF
TGTGCCAGCGCTCAAGCAGGGAACACTGAAGCTTTCTTT
>.|TRBJ1-5|.|TRBV10-2
CASSRGGSNQPQHF
TGCGCCAGCAGTAGAGGAGGGAGCAATCAGCCCCAGCATTTT
>few|TRBJ1-5|.|TRBV6-6
CASSYTGINQPQHF
TGTGCCAGCAGTTACACCGGGATCAATCAGCCCCAGCATTTT
>few|TRBJ1-5|.|TRBV5-1
CASSLGGVEGGQPQHF
TGCGCCAGCAGCTTGGGGGGTGTAGAGGGAGGTCAGCCCCAGCATTTT
>.|TRBJ2-7|TRBD2|TRBV9
CASSVGLGLAGENEQYF
TGTGCCAGCAGCGTAGGACTTGGGCTAGCGGGAGAGAACGAGCAGTACTTC
>.|TRBJ2-7|.|TRBV10-2
CASSGYSSYEQYF
TGCGCCAGCAGTGGGTACAGCTCCTACGAGCAGTACTTC
>.|TRBJ1-1|TRBD1|TRBV10-3
CAISGDRVSVHTEAFF
TGTGCCATCAGTGGGGACAGGGTTTCGGTTCACACTGAAGCTTTCTTT
>.|TRBJ2-2|.|TRBV5-1
CASSKQGDLTGELFF
TGCGCCAGCAGCAAACAGGGAGATTTAACCGGGGAGCTGTTTTTT
>.|TRBJ1-1|.|TRBV7-9
CASALTEAFF
TGTGCCTCCGCCCTAACTGAAGCTTTCTTT
>.|TRBJ1-1|TRBD1|TRBV10-3
CAIQGDTEAFF
TGTGCCATACAGGGGGACACTGAAGCTTTCTTT
>once|TRBJ2-6|.|TRBV7-9
CASSFSGAGANVLTF
TGTGCCAGCAGCTTTTCAGGGGCTGGGGCCAACGTCCTGACTTTC
>.|TRBJ2-5|.|TRBV7-7
CASSLGTGLETQYF
TGTGCTAGCAGCTTAGGAACGGGGTTGGAGACCCAGTACTTC
>.|TRBJ2-2|.|TRBV11-3
CASSSPWTEGTGELFF
TGTGCCAGCAGCTCGCCCTGGACAGAAGGCACCGGGGAGCTGTTTTTT
>.|TRBJ1-1|TRBD1|TRBV27
CASSLFSGGADTEAFF
TGTGCCAGCAGTTTATTCTCAGGGGGCGCGGACACTGAAGCTTTCTTT